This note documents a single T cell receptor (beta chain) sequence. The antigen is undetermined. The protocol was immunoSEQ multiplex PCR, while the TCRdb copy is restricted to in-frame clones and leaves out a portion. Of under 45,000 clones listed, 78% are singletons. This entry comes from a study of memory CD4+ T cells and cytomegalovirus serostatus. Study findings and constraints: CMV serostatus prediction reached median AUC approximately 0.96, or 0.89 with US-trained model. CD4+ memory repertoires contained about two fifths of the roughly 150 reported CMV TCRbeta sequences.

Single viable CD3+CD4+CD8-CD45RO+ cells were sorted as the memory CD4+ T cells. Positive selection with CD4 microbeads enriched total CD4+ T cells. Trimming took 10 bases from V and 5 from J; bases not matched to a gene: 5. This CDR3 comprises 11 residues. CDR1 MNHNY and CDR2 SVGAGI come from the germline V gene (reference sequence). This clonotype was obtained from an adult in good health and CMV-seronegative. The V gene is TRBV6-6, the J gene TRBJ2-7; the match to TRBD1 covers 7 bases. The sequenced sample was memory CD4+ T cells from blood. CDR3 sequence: CATSGQNEQYF. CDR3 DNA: TGTGCCACTTCGGGACAGAACGAGCAGTACTTC.